Listed here are 27 T cell receptor beta chains from one sample, sequenced in a study of cytomegalovirus exposure and HLA in healthy donors. The assay was immunoSEQ multiplex PCR, and TCRdb's table has in-frame clones only and misses some. The data contain 76,000 or so clones, approximately 93% of them singletons. Sequencing was carried out using PBMCs. These receptors all come from a young woman in good health and CMV-seropositive.

The V gene is TRBV28, the J gene TRBJ2-7; 7 bases are shared with TRBD2. Per the germline V gene, CDR1 is MDHEN and CDR2 is SYDVKM. V lost 7 bases to trimming and J lost 3 bases; unmatched junction nucleotides: 9. The length of the CDR3 is 14 residues. The CDR3 nucleotides read TGTGCCAGCACCAGCGGTCTAGCGGTCTACGAGCAGTACTTC. Protein: CASTSGLAVYEQYF.

The rearrangement links TRBV5-4 to TRBJ2-5, with D possibly matching TRBD2 (5 bases). V was shortened by 1 base and J by 2 bases, with 9 bases between the two germline ends. CDR1 is SGHNT, CDR2 YYREEE, per germline (reference sequence). The CDR3 is 14 amino acids. The chain's CDR3 is CASSLRRRQETQYF. In nucleotides, the CDR3 is TGTGCCAGCAGCTTGAGGAGGAGGCAAGAGACCCAGTACTTC.

CDR3 coding DNA: TGTGCCAGCAGAAAGGGACTCTCAAATCACAATGAGCAGTTCTTC. This gives the protein CASRKGLSNHNEQFF. This chain links TRBV6-5 with TRBJ2-1; perhaps TRBD2 as D (6 bases). The ends were cut back, 6 bases at V and 5 bases at J, with 17 bases in the middle. CDR1 and CDR2 from the germline V gene are MNHEY and SVGAGI. The length of the CDR3 is 15 residues.

The chain links TRBV27 to TRBJ1-1, with no clear D. This CDR3 comprises 14 residues. Germline V CDR1 and CDR2: MNHEY, SMNVEV (reference sequence). Trimming removed 2 bases from V and 1 base from J, with 8 bases in between. The CDR3 sequence: CASSLRRGNTEAFF. The DNA of the CDR3 is TGTGCCAGCAGTTTAAGGCGGGGGAACACTGAAGCTTTCTTT.

The chain recombines TRBV7-2 with TRBJ1-5; 9 bases map to TRBD1. The J segment lost 7 bases and the V segment lost 6 bases, leaving 7 bases of the junction unmatched. The CDR3 is 14 residues long. Looked up from germline, CDR1 is SGHTA and CDR2 is FQGNSA. The CDR3 loop is CASSPQGAGQPQHF. The CDR3 region has the DNA TGTGCCAGCAGTCCACAGGGGGCAGGGCAGCCCCAGCATTTT. Combining the CDR3 with reference TRBV7-2 and TRBJ1-5 gives the whole variable domain GAGVSQSPSNKVTEKGKDVELRCDPISGHTALYWYRQSLGQGLEFLIYFQGNSAPDKSGLPSDRFSAERTGGSVSTLTIQRTQQEDSAVYLCASSPQGAGQPQHFGDGTRLSIL.

V is TRBV6-1 and J is TRBJ2-7; D ambiguous. CDR1 and CDR2 from the germline V gene are MNHNS and SASEGT. The CDR3 extends over 14 amino acids. Trimming cost V 6 bases and J 2 bases, with 14 bases left between them. The CDR3 sequence is CASRLGVAPYEQYF. For the CDR3, the DNA is TGTGCCAGCAGATTAGGAGTGGCCCCCTACGAGCAGTACTTC.

The chain employs TRBV21-1 and TRBJ1-1. TRBV21-1 is a pseudogene segment. This CDR3 has 15 amino acids. CDR3 sequence reads: CATPPVPGRNTEAFF. In DNA, the CDR3 is TGTGCCACCCCACCCGTCCCGGGGAGGAACACTGAAGCTTTCTTT.

The chain carries TRBV29-1 and TRBJ1-1; D is unclear. Germline loops: CDR1 SQVTM, CDR2 ANQGSEA. CDR3 length: 12 amino acids. V was cut by 5 bases and J by 8 bases, with 15 bases left in between. The DNA for the CDR3 is TGCAGCGTTAAATCTCTCCTAGGCGAAGCTTTCTTT. It yields the protein CSVKSLLGEAFF.

For the CDR3, the DNA is TGCGCCAGCAGCTTGGGAGCTGGGGGCCAGAATGAGCAGTTCTTC. This sequence encodes CASSLGAGGQNEQFF. The chain recombines TRBV5-1 with TRBJ2-1, with D perhaps matching TRBD1 (6 bases). Between the trimmed V and J ends, which lost 0 bases and 7 bases, there was a span of 14 bases. Germline V gene lookup returns CDR1 SGHRS and CDR2 YFSETQ. This CDR3 comprises 15 residues.

This sequence joins TRBV11-1 and TRBJ1-4; no firm D call. CDR1 and CDR2 (germline): SGHAT, FQDESV (reference sequence). The CDR3 covers 14 residues. Trimming left V 5 bases short and J 8 bases short, with 15 bases between. This CDR3 is CASSLTTRQEKLFF. The CDR3 DNA is TGTGCCAGCAGCCTTACGACTAGGCAAGAAAAACTGTTTTTT. Full variable domain (remainder filled in from reference TRBV11-1 and TRBJ1-4): EAEVAQSPRYKITEKSQAVAFWCDPISGHATLYWYRQILGQGPELLVQFQDESVVDDSQLPKDRFSAERLKGVDSTLKIQPAELGDSAMYLCASSLTTRQEKLFFGSGTQLSVL.

The V call is TRBV4-1, the J call TRBJ2-1; the D gene is possibly TRBD1 (5 bases). There are 16 residues in the CDR3. Trimming removed 0 bases at V and 4 bases at J, with 13 bases between. In germline, CDR1 is MGHRA, CDR2 YSYEKL. The CDR3 DNA sequence: TGCGCCAGCAGCCAAGAAAATGGTGACAGATACAATGAGCAGTTCTTC. Amino acids: CASSQENGDRYNEQFF.

The chain employs TRBV15 and TRBJ1-1, with D possibly being TRBD1 (6 bases). The CDR3 length is 16 residues. V was clipped by 0 bases and J by 8 bases, with 19 bases between them. CDR1 LNHNV and CDR2 YYDKDF come from the germline V gene (reference sequence). CDR3 sequence (DNA): TGTGCCACCAGCAGAGAAGGGGGAGGGATAAGAGGCGAAGCTTTCTTT. Its translation is CATSREGGGIRGEAFF.

The chain uses TRBV11-3 and TRBJ2-6; maybe TRBD1 (5 bases). Germline lookup yields CDR1 SGHNT and CDR2 YENEEA. The length of the CDR3 is 15 residues. Trimming cost V 5 bases and J 0 bases, with 8 bases left between them. The CDR3 here is CASSKQDSGANVLTF. CDR3 nucleotides: TGTGCCAGCAGCAAACAGGACTCTGGGGCCAACGTCCTGACTTTC.

J is TRBJ1-3 and V is TRBV5-6; TRBD1 agrees at 8 bases. Germline loops: CDR1 SGHDT, CDR2 YYEEEE. After removal of 1 base from V and 3 bases from J, the junction contained 6 bases not matched to a gene. This CDR3 contains 16 residues. CDR3 region: CASSLFETGDGNTIYF. DNA of the CDR3: TGTGCCAGCAGCTTGTTCGAGACAGGGGATGGAAACACCATATATTTT.

This chain uses TRBV10-3 with TRBJ1-5, with TRBD1 as a possible D gene (5 bases). The CDR3 is 12 amino acids. Trimming took off 8 bases at V and 4 bases at J, with 9 bases between the two ends. Germline V gene data show CDR1 as ENHRY and CDR2 as SYGVKD. The CDR3 DNA follows: TGTGCCATCGGGGCAGGGAATCAGCCCCAGCATTTT. The encoded protein is CAIGAGNQPQHF.

The chain employs TRBV28 and TRBJ1-2, with D perhaps matching TRBD1 (6 bases). Germline V gene lookup returns CDR1 MDHEN and CDR2 SYDVKM. Trimming shortened V by 6 bases and J by 5 bases, and 22 bases separated the two germline ends. The CDR3 runs to 16 residues. In DNA form, the CDR3 reads TGTGCCAGCAGGTCCGCGGGGGGCGGATCCCAGTATGGCTACACCTTC. Translated: CASRSAGGGSQYGYTF.

CDR3 sequence: CASSFRSSYNEQFF. The CDR3 bases are TGTGCCAGCAGCTTCCGGAGCTCCTACAATGAGCAGTTCTTC. This chain joins TRBV5-4 and TRBJ2-1; D remains unclear. The CDR3 spans 14 residues. Germline CDR1 reads SGHNT; CDR2 reads YYREEE (reference sequence). Trimming stripped 2 bases from V and 0 bases from J, with 6 bases between.

V and J are TRBV7-2 and TRBJ1-2; TRBD1 aligns across 7 bases. Trimming removed 5 bases from V and 8 bases from J; junction bases left unmatched: 11. CDR3 length: 14 residues. The germline gives CDR1 SGHTA, CDR2 FQGNSA. The CDR3 is CASSAGTAISGYTF. The CDR3 DNA is TGTGCCAGCAGCGCAGGGACAGCAATTTCGGGCTACACCTTC.

The CDR3 spells CASKLLAGDTQYF. As DNA, the CDR3 is TGTGCCAGCAAATTACTAGCGGGGGATACGCAGTATTTT. J is TRBJ2-3 and V is TRBV6-1, with 10 bases fitting TRBD2. The germline CDR1 and CDR2 sequences are MNHNS and SASEGT. This CDR3 has 13 residues. Trimming cost V 7 bases and J 6 bases; bases outside gene matches: 4.

The chain is built from TRBV10-3 and TRBJ1-1; 7 bases are shared with TRBD1. CDR1 is ENHRY and CDR2 is SYGVKD in the germline V gene. The CDR3 is made up of 15 amino acids. Germline trimming cut 4 bases from V and 5 bases from J; bases unmatched to any gene: 10. Here the CDR3 reads CAISAGDSLTTEAFF. CDR3 in DNA: TGTGCCATCAGTGCGGGGGACAGTCTGACGACTGAAGCTTTCTTT.

J is TRBJ1-2 and V is TRBV29-1; 7 nucleotides match TRBD1. CDR1 and CDR2 from the germline V gene are SQVTM and ANQGSEA. The CDR3 runs 13 residues. After removal of 3 bases from V and 5 bases from J, the junction contained 6 bases not matched to a gene. This CDR3 reads CSVEEQGRYGYTF. DNA of the CDR3: TGCAGCGTTGAGGAACAGGGGCGGTATGGCTACACCTTC.

V and J are TRBV15 and TRBJ1-5; D possibly corresponds to TRBD1 (5 bases). This CDR3 spans 14 amino acids. V shed 5 bases and J shed 6 bases, with 14 bases lying between them. Germline lookup yields CDR1 LNHNV and CDR2 YYDKDF (reference sequence). The CDR3 loop is CATSARGRAQPQHF. The CDR3 DNA is TGTGCCACCAGCGCACGGGGGAGAGCTCAGCCCCAGCATTTT.

This chain connects TRBV7-9 to TRBJ2-1; no clear D gene. The V gene lost 7 bases and the J gene lost 7 bases, with 14 bases spanning the gap. From germline, CDR1 is SEHNR and CDR2 FQNEAQ (reference sequence). The CDR3 is made up of 13 amino acids. The CDR3 sequence is CASTYSSVNEQFF. The CDR3, as DNA: TGTGCCAGCACTTACTCTTCGGTAAATGAGCAGTTCTTC.

This chain uses TRBV9 with TRBJ2-1; 13 nucleotides match TRBD2. Germline V CDR1 and CDR2: SGDLS, YYNGEE. Germline trimming cut 4 bases from V and 8 bases from J; bases unmatched to any gene: 12. The CDR3 is 17 residues long. CDR3 residues: CASSPPRTSGGRDEQFF. CDR3 nucleotide sequence: TGTGCCAGCAGCCCACCCCGGACTAGCGGGGGTAGAGATGAGCAGTTCTTC.

V gene TRBV6-4 combines with J gene TRBJ2-1; 10 bases line up with TRBD2. The CDR3 spans 13 residues. Germline V gene sequence: CDR1 MRHNA, CDR2 SNTAGT. The trim removed 6 bases at V and 6 bases at J, leaving 2 bases unmatched. CDR3 bases: TGTGCCAGCAGGAGCGGGGGGGGCAATGAGCAGTTCTTC. Protein sequence: CASRSGGGNEQFF.

The chain uses TRBV30 and TRBJ2-5; TRBD2 might be the D (7 bases). V dropped 5 bases and J dropped 3 bases, with 19 bases sitting between them. Germline loops: CDR1 GTSNPN, CDR2 SVGIG (reference sequence). The CDR3 covers 15 residues. The CDR3 DNA is TGTGCCTGGGCCCGGGGGGCCGGGGGAGAAGAGACCCAGTACTTC. Translating it yields CAWARGAGGEETQYF. Together with reference TRBV30 and TRBJ2-5, the CDR3 gives the full variable domain: SQTIHQWPATLVQPVGSPLSLECTVEGTSNPNLYWYRQAAGRGLQLLFYSVGIGQISSEVPQNLSASRPQDRQFILSSKKLLLSDSGFYLCAWARGAGGEETQYFGPGTRLLVL.

The J gene is TRBJ2-6, the V gene TRBV18; 7 bases are shared with TRBD1. Germline V lookup: CDR1 KGHSH, CDR2 LQKENI. Trimming removed 6 bases from V and 0 bases from J; junction bases left unmatched: 5. The CDR3 is made up of 16 amino acids. In DNA form, the CDR3 reads TGTGCCAGCTCTTGGGACAGCCACTCTGGGGCCAACGTCCTGACTTTC. Translated: CASSWDSHSGANVLTF.